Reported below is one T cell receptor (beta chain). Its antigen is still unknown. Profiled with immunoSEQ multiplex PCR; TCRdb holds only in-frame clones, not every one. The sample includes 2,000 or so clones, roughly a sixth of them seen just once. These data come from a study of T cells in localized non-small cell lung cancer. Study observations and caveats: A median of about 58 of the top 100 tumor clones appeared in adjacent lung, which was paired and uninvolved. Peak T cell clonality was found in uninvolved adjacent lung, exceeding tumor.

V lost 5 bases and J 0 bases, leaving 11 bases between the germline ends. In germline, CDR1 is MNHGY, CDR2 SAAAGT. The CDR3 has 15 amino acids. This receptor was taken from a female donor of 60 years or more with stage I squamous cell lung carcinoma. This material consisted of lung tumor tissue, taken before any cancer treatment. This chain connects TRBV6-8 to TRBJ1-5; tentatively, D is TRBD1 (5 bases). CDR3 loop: CASSVFDSSNQPQHF. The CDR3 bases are TGTGCCAGCAGTGTTTTCGACAGTAGCAATCAGCCCCAGCATTTT.